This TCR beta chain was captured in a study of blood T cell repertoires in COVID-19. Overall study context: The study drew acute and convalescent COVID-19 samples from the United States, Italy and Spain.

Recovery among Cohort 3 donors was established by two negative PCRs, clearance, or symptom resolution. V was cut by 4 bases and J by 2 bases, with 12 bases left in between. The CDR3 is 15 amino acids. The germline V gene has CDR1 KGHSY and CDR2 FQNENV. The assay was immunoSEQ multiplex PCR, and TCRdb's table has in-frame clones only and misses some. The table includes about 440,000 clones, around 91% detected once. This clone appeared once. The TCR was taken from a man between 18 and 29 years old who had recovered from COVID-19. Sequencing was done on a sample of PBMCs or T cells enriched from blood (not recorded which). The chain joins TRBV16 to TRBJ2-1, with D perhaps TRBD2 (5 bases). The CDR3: CASSPTSPTYNEQFF. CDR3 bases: TGTGCCAGCAGCCCAACTAGTCCCACCTACAATGAGCAGTTCTTC.